A selection of T cell receptor beta chains follows, all from one sample in a study of OX40 agonist ivuxolimab in advanced cancers. This table comes from immunoSEQ multiplex PCR, and its TCRdb copy is limited to in-frame clones, with some not included. The data hold almost 70,000 clones, with roughly 90% observed a single time. The sample was CD4+ or CD8+ T cells sorted from blood, taken in a trial of the OX40 agonist ivuxolimab. These receptors were collected from an adult with an advanced solid tumor such as melanoma, head and neck, liver or kidney cancer. CDR3s include the opening cysteine and the closing phenylalanine or tryptophan. D genes are given only for firm matches. Expanded clones get a size class; other rows say once, few or many, or leave the size out.

D gene | J gene | V gene | clone size | CDR3 protein | CDR3 DNA
NA | TRBJ1-1 | TRBV5-1 | NA | CASSLVASTEAFF | TGCGCCAGCAGCTTGGTGGCAAGCACTGAAGCTTTCTTT
TRBD1 | TRBJ1-1 | TRBV9 | NA | CASSVGTGGGTEAFF | TGTGCCAGCAGCGTGGGGACAGGGGGAGGTACTGAAGCTTTCTTT
TRBD1 | TRBJ2-7 | TRBV19 | NA | CALLQGNYEQYF | TGTGCCCTGCTACAGGGGAACTACGAGCAGTACTTC
TRBD2 | TRBJ2-3 | TRBV27 | NA | CASSRGLAGEDTQYF | TGTGCCAGCAGCCGGGGACTAGCGGGAGAAGATACGCAGTATTTT
TRBD1 | TRBJ2-1 | TRBV18 | NA | CASSPSTGTGGYNEQFF | TGTGCCAGCTCCCCCAGTACCGGGACAGGGGGGTACAATGAGCAGTTCTTC
TRBD2 | TRBJ2-7 | TRBV6-5 | NA | CASRASGGPYEQYF | TGTGCCAGCAGGGCGAGCGGGGGCCCCTACGAGCAGTACTTC
TRBD1 | TRBJ1-4 | TRBV20-1 | NA | CSVPDRAELFF | TGCAGTGTCCCTGACAGGGCGGAACTGTTTTTT
NA | TRBJ2-4 | TRBV27 | NA | CASHPRGEGGKNIQYF | TGTGCCAGCCACCCCAGGGGAGAGGGAGGCAAAAACATTCAGTACTTC
NA | TRBJ2-4 | TRBV19 | NA | CASSMGPHETEPGNIQYF | TGTGCCAGTAGTATGGGTCCGCATGAGACGGAGCCGGGGAACATTCAGTACTTC
TRBD1 | TRBJ2-7 | TRBV4-2 | once | CASSRDRGPYEQYF | TGTGCCAGCAGCCGGGACAGGGGGCCCTACGAGCAGTACTTC
NA | TRBJ2-3 | TRBV19 | NA | CASSIGSGDTQYF | TGTGCCAGTAGTATAGGGTCGGGAGATACGCAGTATTTT
NA | TRBJ2-7 | TRBV9 | NA | CASSVAGGGSYEQYF | TGTGCCAGCAGCGTAGCAGGGGGAGGTTCCTACGAGCAGTACTTC
NA | TRBJ1-1 | TRBV9 | NA | CASSGGHEVTEAFF | TGTGCCAGCAGCGGAGGACATGAGGTGACTGAAGCTTTCTTT
NA | TRBJ1-1 | TRBV19 | NA | CASSMPPGRYNTEAFF | TGTGCCAGTAGTATGCCCCCAGGACGGTATAACACTGAAGCTTTCTTT
NA | TRBJ2-2 | TRBV7-3 | NA | CASSRSGISSGELFF | TGTGCCAGCAGCCGCTCGGGGATTTCGTCCGGGGAGCTGTTTTTT
NA | TRBJ1-1 | TRBV7-3 | NA | CASSPQGNTEAFF | TGTGCCAGCAGCCCTCAGGGGAACACTGAAGCTTTCTTT
NA | TRBJ1-5 | TRBV12-5 | few | CASGLVSQPQHF | TGTGCTAGTGGTTTGGTAAGTCAGCCCCAGCATTTT
NA | TRBJ1-4 | TRBV5-1 | NA | CASRTIGASTNEKLFF | TGCGCCAGCAGGACCATTGGGGCTTCAACTAATGAAAAACTGTTTTTT
NA | TRBJ1-4 | TRBV6-5 | NA | CASSPNGGFGKLFF | TGTGCCAGCAGCCCTAATGGAGGATTTGGAAAACTGTTTTTT
NA | TRBJ2-7 | TRBV12-5 | NA | CASGLDYEQYF | TGTGCTAGTGGTTTGGACTACGAGCAGTACTTC
NA | TRBJ1-1 | TRBV15 | NA | CATSRGLNTEAFF | TGTGCCACCAGCAGAGGCCTGAACACTGAAGCTTTCTTT
NA | TRBJ1-6 | TRBV2 | NA | CASATAPQPLHF | TGTGCCAGCGCAACCGCGCCCCAACCCCTCCACTTT